The next 8 T cell receptor beta chains were all read from a single sample in a study of vaccination effects on CD4 cells after COVID-19. Repertoires were generated with immunoSEQ multiplex PCR, while TCRdb's copy carries only in-frame clones and drops some. The sample has about 30,000 clones, 74% seen once. CD4+ T cells specific for antigen were expanded with viral peptide pools by the ViraFEST assay before sequencing. Isolation of CD4+ T cells took place after less than twelve days of culture. It was two doses of either the BNT162b2 or mRNA-1273 vaccine that participants received. Their specific antigens are unknown. The sample consisted of CD4+ T cells from PBMCs cultured with HCoV-OC43 spike peptides, taken after COVID-19 vaccination. Subset: HCoV-OC43 spike overlapping peptide pool stimulation. The source is a human donor who received a COVID-19 vaccine.

A few counts support this clone. This chain joins TRBV27 and TRBJ1-6; 7 nucleotides match TRBD1. The junction had 10 bases not matched to a gene; V was cut back by 0 bases and J by 8 bases. Per germline, CDR1 MNHEY and CDR2 SMNVEV (reference sequence). The length of the CDR3 is 17 residues. The CDR3 sequence: CASSLSSGGTVDSPLHF. As DNA, the CDR3 is TGTGCCAGCAGTTTATCGTCCGGCGGGACAGTAGATTCACCCCTCCACTTT.

This chain joins TRBV7-9 and TRBJ2-1; D not certain. The CDR3 is 14 residues long. Deletions cut 4 bases from V and 1 base from J, with 8 bases between. The germline gives CDR1 SEHNR, CDR2 FQNEAQ (reference sequence). CDR3 amino acids: CASSWGISYNEQFF. In nucleotides, the CDR3 is TGTGCCAGCAGCTGGGGAATATCCTACAATGAGCAGTTCTTC.

A single count supports this clone. The chain is built from TRBV3-1 (or the pseudogene TRBV3-2) and TRBJ2-3, with D possibly matching TRBD2 (6 bases). This CDR3 is 15 amino acids long. Per the germline V gene, CDR1 is LGHDT and CDR2 is YNNKEL (reference sequence). The V end was cut by 4 bases, the J end by 0 bases, with 11 bases between. DNA for the CDR3: TGTGCCAGCAGCCTTCGGGGGACTAGCACAGATACGCAGTATTTT. Translated, it gives CASSLRGTSTDTQYF.

The chain is built from TRBV7-6 and TRBJ2-1; 9 bases fit TRBD2. After removal of 2 bases from V and 6 bases from J, the junction contained 5 bases not matched to a gene. This CDR3 contains 15 residues. Germline V gene lookup returns CDR1 SGHVS and CDR2 FNYEAQ. This CDR3 reads CASSLRGGGGNEQFF. In nucleotides, the CDR3 is TGTGCCAGCAGCTTACGTGGCGGGGGGGGCAATGAGCAGTTCTTC.

V gene TRBV5-6 combines with J gene TRBJ2-1, with a tentative D call TRBD2 (6 bases). The CDR3 totals 15 residues. The V gene's germline CDR1 is SGHDT and CDR2 YYEEEE. Trimming pared 3 bases from V and 8 bases from J, leaving 18 bases between. CDR3 in amino acids: CASSSRLGLVYEQFF. The CDR3 DNA follows: TGTGCCAGCAGCTCCCGACTAGGTTTAGTCTATGAGCAGTTCTTC. The whole variable domain, remainder taken from reference TRBV5-6 and TRBJ2-1, is DAGVTQSPTHLIKTRGQQVTLRCSPKSGHDTVSWYQQALGQGPQFIFQYYEEEERQRGNFPDRFSGHQFPNYSSELNVNALLLGDSALYLCASSSRLGLVYEQFFGPGTRLTVL.

The CDR3 DNA is TGTGCCAGCAGCTCTTCGGGGGGGAGCACAGATACGCAGTATTTT. Its protein product is CASSSSGGSTDTQYF. The V call is TRBV7-9, the J call TRBJ2-3; 8 positions match TRBD2. The germline V gene has CDR1 SEHNR and CDR2 FQNEAQ (reference sequence). Trimming at V came to 4 bases and at J to 0 bases, leaving 3 bases not matched to a gene. This CDR3 contains 15 residues.

The V and J genes are TRBV5-6 and TRBJ1-2; maybe TRBD1 (5 bases). Germline V gene sequence: CDR1 SGHDT, CDR2 YYEEEE. Deletions cut 2 bases from V and 5 bases from J, with 7 bases between. The CDR3 totals 12 residues. CDR3 bases: TGTGCCAGCAGCTTATCAGGGTATGGCTACACCTTC. This sequence encodes CASSLSGYGYTF.

This chain links TRBV7-2 with TRBJ2-1; D remains ambiguous. Germline-derived CDR1 and CDR2 are SGHTA and FQGNSA. The V end lost 3 bases, the J end lost 4 bases, and 13 bases lay between the germline ends. This CDR3 is built from 15 residues. The CDR3 sequence is CASSFGTAVYNEQFF. The CDR3 DNA reads as TGTGCCAGCAGCTTCGGCACGGCGGTGTACAATGAGCAGTTCTTC.